This TCR beta chain is drawn from a study of blood T cell repertoires in COVID-19. Overall study: The United States, Italy and Spain provided the acute and convalescent COVID-19 samples. PBMCs, B-cell-depleted T cells, or T cells provided the cDNA or gDNA that made up the material.

This clone appeared a single time. Per the authors' pipeline: How many nucleated cells were present was estimated from reference gene primer amplification. Data came from immunoSEQ multiplex PCR; TCRdb stores just in-frame clones and leaves some out. V, J and clone size are taken as reported in that table, and D and trimming were inferred from the DNA itself. The table lists 69,000 or so clones, approximately 84% of them singletons. The V segment lost 0 bases and the J segment 4 bases; nucleotides outside the gene matches: 4. The CDR3 covers 15 residues. The germline gives CDR1 MNHEY, CDR2 SMNVEV (reference sequence). A Seattle source enrolled patients during active infection and followed them longitudinally.

The sequenced sample was peripheral blood. This TCR came from a man over 45 with COVID-19, enrolled during active disease. The V call is TRBV27, the J call TRBJ2-5; 8 nucleotides match TRBD2. The CDR3 DNA follows: TGTGCCAGCAGTTTATCTATAGCGGGGTTAGAGACCCAGTACTTC. Protein sequence: CASSLSIAGLETQYF.